Reported below is one TCR beta chain. Its specificity is not known. Assay used: immunoSEQ multiplex PCR; TCRdb lists only in-frame clones, some missing. The profile shows 40,000 to 65,000 clones, over 70% of them singletons. The CDR3 contains 15 residues. V shed 4 bases, J shed 3 bases, and the junction held 9 bases outside the gene matches. Germline V gene sequence: CDR1 SGHDT, CDR2 YYEEEE. The data originate from a study of T cells in localized non-small cell lung cancer. Study observations and caveats: Blood T cell density predicted longer survival; adjacent-lung clonality, shorter. Median around 56 top-100 tumor clones were shared with paired adjacent lung. Uninvolved adjacent lung showed higher T cell clonality than tumor. Heterogeneity cannot be ruled out, as sequencing used one tumor region only.

This sequence joins TRBV5-6 and TRBJ2-5, with TRBD2 matching over 7 bases. The TCR originated in a man aged 40 to 69 with stage III lung adenocarcinoma. Sequenced here: peripheral blood mononuclear cells, sampled before any cancer treatment. CDR3 in DNA: TGTGCCAGCAGCGCCGCGGGGGTTGGGGAAGAGACCCAGTACTTC. Encoded protein: CASSAAGVGEETQYF.